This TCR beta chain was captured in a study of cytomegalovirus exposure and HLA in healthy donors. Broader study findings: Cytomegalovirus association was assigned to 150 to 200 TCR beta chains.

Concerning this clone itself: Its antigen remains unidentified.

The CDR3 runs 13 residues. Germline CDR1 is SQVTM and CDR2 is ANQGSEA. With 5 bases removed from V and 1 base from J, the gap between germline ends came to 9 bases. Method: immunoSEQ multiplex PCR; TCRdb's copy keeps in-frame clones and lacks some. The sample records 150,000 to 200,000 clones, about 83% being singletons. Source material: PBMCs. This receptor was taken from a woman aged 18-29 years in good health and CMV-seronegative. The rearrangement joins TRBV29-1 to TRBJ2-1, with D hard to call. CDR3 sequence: CSVSGGSYNEQFF. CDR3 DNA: TGCAGCGTTTCGGGTGGGTCCTACAATGAGCAGTTCTTC.